The 10 T cell receptor beta chains reported below all come from one sample, sequenced in a study of cytotoxic CD8 clonotypes in ibrutinib-treated CLL. Generated by immunoSEQ multiplex PCR, the TCRdb table keeps only in-frame clones and is missing some. The data hold around 140,000 clones, with about 84% observed a single time. The material sequenced was PBMCs, taken after 36 months of ibrutinib treatment. The receptors here all came from a human donor with chronic lymphocytic leukemia.

The chain carries TRBV29-1 and TRBJ1-4, with D perhaps matching TRBD1 (6 bases). Trimming pared 4 bases from V and 12 bases from J, leaving 15 bases between. CDR3 length: 12 amino acids. Germline CDR1 and CDR2: SQVTM and ANQGSEA. In DNA, the CDR3 is TGCAGCGTTGGAAGGACAGCGTTGGAACTGTTTTTT. Amino acid sequence: CSVGRTALELFF.

The table lists this clone with a count of one. V gene TRBV2 combines with J gene TRBJ1-2; the D gene is possibly TRBD1 (5 bases). Between the trimmed V and J ends, which lost 4 bases and 8 bases, there was a span of 17 bases. The CDR3 is 14 residues long. CDR1 is SNHLY, CDR2 FYNNEI, per germline. CDR3 amino acids: CASSGAQGLGGYTF. The CDR3 DNA reads as TGTGCCAGCAGTGGCGCCCAGGGCCTGGGCGGCTACACCTTC.

V is TRBV18 and J is TRBJ1-4; D call uncertain. Germline CDR1 and CDR2: KGHSH and LQKENI. The V end lost 2 bases, the J end lost 6 bases, and 16 bases lay between the germline ends. CDR3 length equals 16 residues. For the CDR3, the DNA is TGTGCCAGCTCACCAAGAGCACCGGCGTTGGATGAAAAACTGTTTTTT. It encodes CASSPRAPALDEKLFF.

This rearrangement joins TRBV4-3 to TRBJ2-7, with D tentatively TRBD2 (5 bases). This CDR3 is 11 amino acids long. Germline values: CDR1 LGHNA, CDR2 YSLEER. Deletions cut 2 bases from V and 6 bases from J, with 5 bases between. The CDR3 region is CASSQRGEQYF. The CDR3 DNA follows: TGCGCCAGCAGCCAACGGGGCGAGCAGTACTTC.

This clone showed up just once. The chain is built from TRBV18 and TRBJ1-3; D is undetermined. Trimming took 3 bases from V and 2 from J, leaving 8 bases between them. This CDR3 contains 14 residues. From germline, CDR1 is KGHSH and CDR2 LQKENI. In DNA, the CDR3 is TGTGCCAGCTCACCCGTGAGGGCTGGAAACACCATATATTTT. It codes for CASSPVRAGNTIYF.

V and J are TRBV5-4 and TRBJ2-7; tentative D call: TRBD2 (5 bases). V lost 0 bases and J 4 bases, leaving 11 bases between the germline ends. The V gene's germline CDR1 is SGHNT and CDR2 YYREEE (reference sequence). This CDR3 region has 14 residues. CDR3 coding DNA: TGTGCCAGCAGCTTGGCGGGGTTCGGTTACGAGCAGTACTTC. Encoded protein: CASSLAGFGYEQYF.

The gene calls are TRBV19 and TRBJ1-5; D uncertain. The CDR3 is 14 amino acids. V was clipped by 3 bases and J by 6 bases, with 12 bases between them. CDR1 is LNHDA, CDR2 SQIVND, per germline (reference sequence). The CDR3, as DNA: TGTGCCAGTAGTATTGGGTTCAGTGGTCAGCCCCAGCATTTT. Translating it yields CASSIGFSGQPQHF.

The rearrangement joins TRBV6-4 to TRBJ2-3, with 8 nucleotides matching TRBD2. The CDR3 extends over 15 amino acids. CDR1 MRHNA and CDR2 SNTAGT come from the germline V gene. The ends lost 7 bases at V and 6 bases at J; junction bases unmatched: 12. The CDR3 sequence: CASTGRAGSGDTQYF. CDR3 in DNA: TGTGCCAGCACCGGGAGGGCCGGGAGTGGCGATACGCAGTATTTT.

This clone showed up just a few times. The chain recombines TRBV18 with TRBJ2-7; no clear D. This CDR3 contains 13 residues. Germline V gene data show CDR1 as KGHSH and CDR2 as LQKENI. V was pared by 3 bases and J by 5 bases, with 11 bases between. CDR3 sequence: CASSPQNRHEQYF. DNA for the CDR3: TGTGCCAGCTCACCCCAGAACCGACACGAGCAGTACTTC.

The chain carries TRBV4-2 and TRBJ2-7; no definite D call. Trimming cost V 1 base and J 0 bases, with 13 bases left between them. The length of the CDR3 is 16 residues. Per the germline V gene, CDR1 is LGHNA and CDR2 is YNFKEQ. CDR3: CASSQVSTDSSYEQYF. For the CDR3, the DNA is TGTGCCAGCAGCCAAGTTTCTACTGATAGCTCCTACGAGCAGTACTTC.